The entry below describes one T cell receptor (beta chain). Its antigen is not identified. Assay used: immunoSEQ multiplex PCR; TCRdb lists only in-frame clones, some missing. This table has about 160,000 clones, around 92% appearing once. Germline V gene data show CDR1 as SQVTM and CDR2 as ANQGSEA. V lost 6 bases, J lost 3 bases, and 14 bases stayed unmatched. The CDR3 covers 17 residues. This entry belongs to a study of cytomegalovirus exposure and HLA in healthy donors. The study, taken as a whole, reports: Specificity for CMV antigens was confirmed in vitro for three of the CMV-associated chains. Most TCRs appeared rarely, but some public TCRs recurred in many donors. Cytomegalovirus association was listed for 164 TCR beta chains. It was reportedly the case that the classifier diagnosed cytomegalovirus status with high specificity and sensitivity.

Sequencing input: PBMCs. This chain links TRBV29-1 with TRBJ2-7, with 13 bases matching TRBD2. The source is a woman aged 18-35 years in good health and CMV-seropositive. This chain's CDR3 is CSVGGLAGSINVYEQYF. CDR3 sequence (DNA): TGCAGCGTGGGGGGACTAGCGGGATCGATTAATGTCTACGAGCAGTACTTC.